The 24 T cell receptor beta chains below all came from one sample that was sequenced in a study of response to subunit inactivated influenza vaccine. In TCRdb, the RT-PCR reads were re-called with MiXCR into one record per CDR3 protein. The table shows about 530,000 distinct CDR3 sequences, with over 10% occurring only once. Here the sequenced sample was PBMCs from blood, taken around seven weeks after vaccination. These receptors were taken from a man between 50 and 59 years old who received an inactivated influenza vaccine.

The V gene is TRBV14, the J gene TRBJ2-7; D is possibly TRBD1 (6 bases). Trimming left V 2 bases short and J 2 bases short, with 13 bases between. Germline-derived CDR1 and CDR2 are SGHDN and FVKESK. CDR3 length: 15 amino acids. CDR3: CASSQLQGWAYEQYF. The CDR3 nucleotides are TGTGCCAGCAGCCAACTTCAGGGGTGGGCCTACGAGCAGTACTTC.

This clonotype has a handful of counts. V usage is TRBV6-2 or TRBV6-3 and J usage is TRBJ2-2, with 7 bases lining up with TRBD2. Germline values: CDR1 MNHEY, CDR2 SVGEGT. The CDR3 runs 15 residues. J was trimmed by 3 bases and V by 3 bases; bases with no gene match: 4. The CDR3 here is CASSYLLADTGELFF. In DNA form, the CDR3 reads TGTGCCAGCAGTTATCTTCTAGCGGACACCGGGGAGCTGTTTTTT.

The chain combines TRBV6-1 with TRBJ2-7; 14 positions match TRBD2. The ends lost 6 bases at V and 3 bases at J; junction bases unmatched: 7. The length of the CDR3 is 16 residues. Germline CDR1 and CDR2: MNHNS and SASEGT. CDR3 sequence (DNA): TGTGCCAGCAGCCGCGGGACTAGCGGGAGCTACTACGAGCAGTACTTC. As protein: CASSRGTSGSYYEQYF.

This clonotype was detected a few times. V gene TRBV5-4 combines with J gene TRBJ2-5; TRBD2 aligns across 8 bases. Germline V gives CDR1 SGHNT, CDR2 YYREEE (reference sequence). The CDR3 has 15 residues. Trimming removed 0 bases from V and 1 base from J; junction bases left unmatched: 2. The CDR3: CASSLERGTQETQYF. CDR3 bases: TGTGCCAGCAGCTTGGAGCGGGGGACCCAAGAGACCCAGTACTTC.

The rearrangement links TRBV28 to TRBJ2-7; D tentatively fits TRBD1 or TRBD2 (5 bases each). The CDR3 totals 18 residues. V shed 3 bases and J shed 1 base, with 22 bases lying between them. Germline V gives CDR1 MDHEN, CDR2 SYDVKM. Here the CDR3 DNA reads TGTGCCAGCAGTTTCGTGATAGGGACCTCCGCTGCTTCCTACGAGCAGTACTTC. It translates to CASSFVIGTSAASYEQYF.

This clonotype was seen a handful of times. The chain is built from TRBV5-1 and TRBJ2-3; possible D gene TRBD1, 5 bases. Trimming stripped 2 bases from V and 0 bases from J, with 13 bases between. This CDR3 spans 16 amino acids. The germline gives CDR1 SGHRS, CDR2 YFSETQ. CDR3 in amino acids: CASSFTGAPSTDTQYF. Here the CDR3 DNA reads TGCGCCAGCAGCTTCACAGGAGCCCCAAGCACAGATACGCAGTATTTT.

This clonotype was counted only a few times. The rearrangement links TRBV20-1 to TRBJ2-1, with 9 bases fitting TRBD2. The CDR3 has 16 residues. In germline, CDR1 is DFQATT, CDR2 SNEGSKA (reference sequence). V lost 0 bases, J lost 2 bases, and 5 bases stayed unmatched. The CDR3 region is CSARDPSSGAYNEQFF. The CDR3 bases are TGCAGTGCTAGAGACCCCTCTAGCGGGGCCTACAATGAGCAGTTCTTC.

This clonotype turned up a few times. The CDR3 reads CASSYRLPGTGAVGTQYF. The CDR3 bases are TGTGCCAGCAGTTACCGCCTACCCGGGACAGGGGCGGTCGGGACCCAGTACTTC. The chain combines TRBV6-2 or TRBV6-3 with TRBJ2-5; 10 bases fit TRBD1. Germline V lookup: CDR1 MNHEY, CDR2 SVGEGT. The ends lost 2 bases at V and 7 bases at J; junction bases unmatched: 16. The CDR3 totals 18 residues.

In its sample, this clonotype was seen a few times. The chain is built from TRBV27 and TRBJ2-7; D is unresolved. This CDR3 is built from 13 residues. The germline gives CDR1 MNHEY, CDR2 SMNVEV (reference sequence). The V end lost 6 bases, the J end lost 3 bases, and 12 bases lay between the germline ends. CDR3 region: CASRDGSLYEQYF. In DNA form, the CDR3 reads TGTGCCAGCAGAGATGGCAGTCTCTACGAGCAGTACTTC.

This clonotype was recorded a few times. The chain combines TRBV20-1 with TRBJ2-3; 12 bases match TRBD2. Germline V lookup: CDR1 DFQATT, CDR2 SNEGSKA (reference sequence). The CDR3 length is 15 residues. V was clipped by 2 bases and J by 6 bases; unmatched bases: 6. The CDR3 sequence: CSARSTSGRIDTQYF. DNA for the CDR3: TGCAGTGCTAGATCGACTAGCGGGAGAATTGATACGCAGTATTTT.

This clonotype was counted between two and nine times. V and J are TRBV14 and TRBJ1-3; D is ambiguous. Between the trimmed V and J ends, which lost 2 bases and 3 bases, there was a span of 2 bases. This CDR3 contains 12 residues. In germline, CDR1 is SGHDN, CDR2 FVKESK. CDR3 residues: CASSQSGNTIYF. The CDR3, as DNA: TGTGCCAGCAGCCAAAGTGGAAACACCATATATTTT.

The chain has TRBV21-1 and TRBJ2-2; the table assigns TRBD1, which was not confirmed against the DNA. TRBV21-1 is assigned pseudogene status. This CDR3 is 19 amino acids long. CDR3 sequence reads: CASSHGGGRGPLNTGELFF. The CDR3 DNA is TGTGCCAGCAGCCATGGGGGGGGCAGGGGGCCCCTCAACACCGGGGAGCTGTTTTTT.

This clonotype came up many times. The chain carries TRBV20-1 and TRBJ2-7; tentative D call: TRBD2 (6 bases). CDR3 size: 12 residues. Germline loops: CDR1 DFQATT, CDR2 SNEGSKA (reference sequence). V was cut by 4 bases and J by 5 bases, with 12 bases left in between. The CDR3 DNA is TGCAGTGCTATACTAGCAGCCCACGAGCAGTACTTC. Translating it yields CSAILAAHEQYF.

The chain joins TRBV15 to TRBJ2-1; 9 bases agree with TRBD2. CDR3 size: 15 residues. With V trimmed by 0 bases and J by 9 bases, 6 bases remained unmatched. CDR1 and CDR2 (germline): LNHNV, YYDKDF (reference sequence). CDR3 bases: TGTGCCACCAGCAGAGATATAGCGGGAGTGATTGAGCAGTTCTTC. It is translated as CATSRDIAGVIEQFF.

This clonotype has only one observation. This chain links TRBV11-2 with TRBJ2-2, with TRBD1 identical over 9 bases. Germline CDR1 SGHAT, CDR2 FQNNGV. CDR3 size: 16 residues. V shed 1 base and J 6 bases; nucleotides not matched to a gene: 6. The CDR3 region has the DNA TGTGCCAGCAGCTTAGGTGGGACAGGGTTCCCCGGGGAGCTGTTTTTT. Translation: CASSLGGTGFPGELFF.

This clonotype was recorded at least ten times. This sequence joins TRBV12-3 or TRBV12-4 and TRBJ2-5; TRBD1 matches 7 bases. V shed 5 bases, J shed 3 bases, and the junction held 6 bases outside the gene matches. This CDR3 has 14 amino acids. The CDR3: CASSTGTAKETQYF. CDR3 nucleotides: TGTGCCAGCAGTACAGGGACAGCGAAAGAGACCCAGTACTTC.

The sample holds many counts of this clonotype. The chain recombines TRBV12-3 or TRBV12-4 with TRBJ2-1, with TRBD2 matching 8 bases. Trimming removed 4 bases from V and 4 bases from J; junction bases left unmatched: 9. The CDR3 covers 16 residues. The CDR3, as DNA: TGTGCCAGCAGTTCGTCGGGGGGGAGAAGTTACAATGAGCAGTTCTTC. Its translation: CASSSSGGRSYNEQFF.

There are many counts of this clonotype. This rearrangement joins TRBV12-3 or TRBV12-4 to TRBJ2-3, with D maybe TRBD2 (5 bases). This CDR3 has 16 amino acids. V lost 3 bases, J lost 3 bases, and 16 bases lay in between. The CDR3 region is CASSFMFLARTDTQYF. The CDR3 coding sequence is TGTGCCAGCAGTTTCATGTTTCTAGCTCGGACAGATACGCAGTATTTT.

The V gene is TRBV11-2, the J gene TRBJ2-7; TRBD2 agrees at 12 bases. V shed 1 base, J shed 2 bases, and the junction held 9 bases outside the gene matches. There are 18 residues in the CDR3. CDR1 is SGHAT and CDR2 is FQNNGV in the germline V gene. The CDR3 DNA is TGTGCCAGCAGCTTAGGGTTTCCTAGCGGGAGGGCCCCCTACGAGCAGTACTTC. Its protein product is CASSLGFPSGRAPYEQYF.

The chain joins TRBV15 to TRBJ1-1; 8 bases agree with TRBD1. The CDR3 has 15 residues. Germline loops: CDR1 LNHNV, CDR2 YYDKDF (reference sequence). The J segment lost 4 bases and the V segment lost 4 bases, leaving 8 bases of the junction unmatched. The DNA of the CDR3 is TGTGCCACCAGCAAGAGCAGGGGGCCGGGCACTGAAGCTTTCTTT. It specifies CATSKSRGPGTEAFF.

The chain is built from TRBV29-1 and TRBJ2-7, with 9 bases identical to TRBD1. Per germline, CDR1 SQVTM and CDR2 ANQGSEA. Unmatched junction bases numbered 11, after V lost 3 bases and J lost 2 bases. This CDR3 has 16 residues. The CDR3 coding sequence is TGCAGCGTTGATGCGTGGTCCGGGACAGGGACCTACGAGCAGTACTTC. Encoded protein: CSVDAWSGTGTYEQYF.

This clonotype was detected only a few times. The V and J genes are TRBV2 and TRBJ2-5, with D tentatively TRBD2 (6 bases). The CDR3 is 13 amino acids. CDR1 and CDR2 from the germline V gene are SNHLY and FYNNEI. V was clipped by 4 bases and J by 4 bases, with 10 bases between them. The CDR3 sequence is CASSVNGGETQYF. The CDR3 DNA is TGTGCCAGCAGTGTTAACGGGGGAGAGACCCAGTACTTC.

Many counts were recorded for this clonotype. The chain uses TRBV5-1 and TRBJ1-1, with D uncertain. The CDR3 has 14 residues. Trimming took 4 bases from V and 1 from J, leaving 11 bases between them. Per the germline V gene, CDR1 is SGHRS and CDR2 is YFSETQ. The CDR3 nucleotides read TGCGCCAGCAGCCGGAATACAGCGAACACTGAAGCTTTCTTT. Translating gives CASSRNTANTEAFF.

This chain links TRBV5-1 with TRBJ2-4; D may be TRBD1 (6 bases). The CDR3 covers 17 residues. The germline gives CDR1 SGHRS, CDR2 YFSETQ. V was pared by 4 bases and J by 4 bases, with 21 bases between. The DNA for the CDR3 is TGCGCCAGCAGCCCAGACGGACCCTTGGGGGCAAAAAACATTCAGTACTTC. It yields the protein CASSPDGPLGAKNIQYF.